These 5 T cell receptor beta chains were all obtained from the same sample, sequenced in a study of PD-L1 blockade in urothelial cancer. Time point of the sample: peripheral blood 6 weeks after treatment start. TCRdb's copy holds only in-frame clones and misses some; the assay was immunoSEQ multiplex PCR. Of some 110,000 clones detected, under 95% appear once; the ten largest clones hold around 4%. Here the sequenced sample was PBMCs, taken around atezolizumab (anti-PD-L1) treatment. These receptor sequences come from a man between 60 and 75 years old with urothelial cancer.

A word on this clone: The sample contains more than one DNA sequence encoding this CDR3. The chain joins TRBV20-1 to TRBJ1-2; a possible D gene is TRBD1 (6 bases). The CDR3 is 10 residues long. V was trimmed by 6 bases and J by 6 bases, leaving 8 bases between them. Looked up from germline, CDR1 is DFQATT and CDR2 is SNEGSKA (reference sequence). CDR3 sequence (DNA): TGCAGTGCCGCAGGGGATGGCTACACCTTC. This codes for CSAAGDGYTF.

The CDR3 sequence is CASSEIGGAVYGYTF. In DNA form, the CDR3 reads TGTGCCAGCAGTGAAATAGGGGGGGCCGTCTATGGCTACACCTTC. The J gene is TRBJ1-2, the V gene TRBV6-1; D perhaps matches TRBD1 (6 bases). From germline, CDR1 is MNHNS and CDR2 SASEGT. This CDR3 has 15 residues. V lost 2 bases and J lost 4, with 14 bases in between.

The chain has TRBV30 and TRBJ1-5; D remains unclear. This CDR3 is 14 amino acids long. V was clipped by 3 bases and J by 6 bases, with 15 bases between them. CDR1 and CDR2 from the germline V gene are GTSNPN and SVGIG (reference sequence). CDR3 loop: CAWSDLEEGQPQHF. Here the CDR3 DNA reads TGTGCCTGGAGCGACCTGGAGGAGGGTCAGCCCCAGCATTTT.

The chain joins TRBV19 to TRBJ2-1; a possible D gene is TRBD2 (5 bases). Germline V gene lookup returns CDR1 LNHDA and CDR2 SQIVND (reference sequence). The CDR3 has 14 residues. V gave up 3 bases and J gave up 5 bases, with 11 bases separating them. The CDR3 protein is CASSIRLRDNEQFF. As DNA, the CDR3 is TGTGCCAGTAGTATCCGGTTGCGGGACAATGAGCAGTTCTTC.

The chain employs TRBV4-3 and TRBJ2-1; TRBD2 agrees at 11 bases. Germline lookup yields CDR1 LGHNA and CDR2 YSLEER. V shed 3 bases, J shed 3 bases, and the junction held 7 bases outside the gene matches. The CDR3 spans 17 residues. The CDR3 loop reads CASSQAKLAGDYNEQFF. DNA of the CDR3: TGCGCCAGCAGCCAGGCCAAACTAGCGGGAGACTACAATGAGCAGTTCTTC.